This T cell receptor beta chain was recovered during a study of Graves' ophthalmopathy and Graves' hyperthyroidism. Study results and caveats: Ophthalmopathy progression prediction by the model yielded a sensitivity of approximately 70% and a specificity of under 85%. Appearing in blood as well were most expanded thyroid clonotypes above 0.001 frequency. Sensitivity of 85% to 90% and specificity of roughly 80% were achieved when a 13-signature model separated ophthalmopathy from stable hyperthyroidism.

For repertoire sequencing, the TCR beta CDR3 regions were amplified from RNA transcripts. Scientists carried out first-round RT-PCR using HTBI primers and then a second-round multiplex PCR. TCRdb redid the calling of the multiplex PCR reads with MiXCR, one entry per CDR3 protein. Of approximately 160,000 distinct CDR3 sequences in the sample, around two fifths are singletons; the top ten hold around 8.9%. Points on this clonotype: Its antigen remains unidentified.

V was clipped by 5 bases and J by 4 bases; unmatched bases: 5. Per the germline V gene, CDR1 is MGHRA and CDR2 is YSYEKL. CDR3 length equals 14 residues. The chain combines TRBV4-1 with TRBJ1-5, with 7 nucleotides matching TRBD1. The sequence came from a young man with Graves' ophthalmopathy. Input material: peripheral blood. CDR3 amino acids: CASSTQQGNQPQHF. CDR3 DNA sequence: TGCGCCAGCAGCACCCAACAGGGGAATCAGCCCCAGCATTTT.